A selection of T cell receptor beta chains follows, all from one sample in a study of cytomegalovirus exposure and HLA in healthy donors. The protocol was immunoSEQ multiplex PCR, while the TCRdb copy is restricted to in-frame clones and leaves out a portion. The sample shows fewer than 120,000 clones, around 90% of them seen only once. Sequencing was done on a sample of PBMCs. The source is a woman aged 18 to 35 in good health and CMV-seronegative. Both conserved end residues are part of each CDR3. D genes are given only for firm matches. Not every row has a clone size; where given, it reads once, few, many or a size class.

clone_size	d_call	v_call	j_call	cdr3_nt	cdr3_aa
.	.	TRBV7-6	TRBJ2-3	TGTGCCAGCAGCCCTAGAAATAGAGGCGGGACTGCAGGAGATACGCAGTATTTT	CASSPRNRGGTAGDTQYF
.	.	TRBV5-4	TRBJ1-4	TGTGCCAGCAGCTTGTCTTTAACTAATGAAAAACTGTTTTTT	CASSLSLTNEKLFF
.	.	TRBV5-1	TRBJ1-4	TGCGCCAGCTCCGCGACAGACACTAATGAAAAACTGTTTTTT	CASSATDTNEKLFF
once	TRBD2	TRBV7-2	TRBJ2-1	TGTGCCAGCAGCTTCGCTAGCGGGGGGGTAGATGAGCAGTTCTTC	CASSFASGGVDEQFF
few	.	TRBV7-2	TRBJ2-1	TGTGCCAGCAGCTCCCAGACCGACAGTGAGCAGTTCTTC	CASSSQTDSEQFF
.	.	TRBV25-1	TRBJ2-7	TGTGCCAGCAGTGGTTTGTACGAGAGTGGCGAGCAGTACTTC	CASSGLYESGEQYF
.	.	TRBV9	TRBJ1-1	TGTGCCAGCAGCTCCGGACAGTTGGGATTCACTGAAGCTTTCTTT	CASSSGQLGFTEAFF
.	.	TRBV7-7	TRBJ2-3	TGTGCTAGCAGCTACCAAGGCGGAGATACGCAGTATTTT	CASSYQGGDTQYF
.	.	TRBV19	TRBJ2-5	TGTGCCAGTAGTAACGGGAGAGAGACCCAGTACTTC	CASSNGRETQYF
.	.	TRBV7-8	TRBJ2-5	TGTGCCAGCAGCCCGACTCCCGTCCAAGAGACCCAGTACTTC	CASSPTPVQETQYF
.	.	TRBV6-5	TRBJ1-2	TGTGCCAGCAGTTACTCCACGGGAGTTAGTGGCTACACCTTC	CASSYSTGVSGYTF
.	TRBD2	TRBV30	TRBJ2-3	TGTGCCTGGAGTGTAGGCCTAGCGGGAGCAGGTACGCAGTATTTT	CAWSVGLAGAGTQYF
.	TRBD1	TRBV28	TRBJ2-7	TGTGCCAGCAGTTTATGGGGGGACAGGGGGAAAAACGAGCAGTACTTC	CASSLWGDRGKNEQYF
.	TRBD1	TRBV2	TRBJ2-7	TGTGCCAGCAGCACCGGACAGGGGGCTGGTTACGAGCAGTACTTC	CASSTGQGAGYEQYF
.	TRBD2	TRBV7-6	TRBJ2-3	TGTGCCAGCAGAGGGGCGGGAGAGGTAGATACGCAGTATTTT	CASRGAGEVDTQYF
.	.	TRBV4-2	TRBJ2-2	TGTGCCAGCAGCCAAGATGTCCTAGCGCTCCAAGGCGGGGAGCTGTTTTTT	CASSQDVLALQGGELFF
.	.	TRBV6-6	TRBJ1-5	TGTGCCAGCAGCCGCGCTGACCAGGGCAATCAGCCCCAGCATTTT	CASSRADQGNQPQHF
.	.	TRBV4-2	TRBJ2-7	TGTGCCAGCAGCCCAGGGGAGCAGTACTTC	CASSPGEQYF
.	TRBD1	TRBV6-5	TRBJ1-5	TGTGCCAGCAGTTCTTTGACAGGGGGCAATCAGCCCCAGCATTTT	CASSSLTGGNQPQHF
.	TRBD1	TRBV9	TRBJ1-4	TGTGCCAGCAGCGTGGGAGCGTTGGGACAGGGAAAGTTGGATGAAAAACTGTTTTTT	CASSVGALGQGKLDEKLFF
.	TRBD2	TRBV4-1	TRBJ2-7	TGCGCCAGCAGCGCTCCAGAGGCGGGAGGGCCCTCCTACGAGCAGTACTTC	CASSAPEAGGPSYEQYF
.	.	TRBV6-5	TRBJ1-5	TGTGCCAGCAGTGTACAGGGCCCCCAGCATTTT	CASSVQGPQHF
.	TRBD1	TRBV11-3	TRBJ2-2	TGTGCCAGCACCCCGGGAACCCAGGGGGCCGGCACCGGGGAGCTGTTTTTT	CASTPGTQGAGTGELFF
.	.	TRBV29-1	TRBJ2-5	TGCAGCGTTGAAGGTGGCATTTCTAGGGAGACCCAGTACTTC	CSVEGGISRETQYF
once	.	TRBV28	TRBJ1-6	TGTGCCAGCAGTTTGACAGCTTATAATTCACCCCTCCACTTT	CASSLTAYNSPLHF
.	TRBD1	TRBV10-3	TRBJ1-5	TGTGCCATCAGCCCGGACAGGGGTCCCCAGCATTTT	CAISPDRGPQHF